The next 12 T cell receptor beta chains were all read from a single sample in a study of OX40 agonist ivuxolimab in advanced cancers. The library was built by means of the immunoSEQ multiplex PCR assay. TCRdb limited this immuneACCESS table to in-frame rearrangements with V and J called. A share of clones is missing; checked studies link under half to unresolved V genes, and the rest is unexplained. This sample holds 70,000 to 80,000 clones; roughly 85% were observed only once. Roughly a sixth of the sample is taken by the ten largest. The input for sequencing was CD4+ or CD8+ T cells sorted from blood, taken in a trial of the OX40 agonist ivuxolimab. The origin of the receptors is an adult with an advanced solid tumor such as melanoma, head and neck, liver or kidney cancer.

A few counts support this clone. This chain connects TRBV19 to TRBJ2-3, with 10 bases fitting TRBD2. The V gene end was trimmed by 8 bases and the J gene end by 5 bases; junction bases not matched to a gene: 10. The CDR3 is 15 residues long. From germline, CDR1 is LNHDA and CDR2 SQIVND (reference sequence). CDR3 DNA sequence: TGTGCCAGTGGCGGCCTAGCGGGAGAAATAGATACGCAGTATTTT. It encodes CASGGLAGEIDTQYF.

This chain uses TRBV5-1 with TRBJ2-1; possibly TRBD1 for D (5 bases). V was clipped by 0 bases and J by 6 bases, with 10 bases between them. CDR1 SGHRS and CDR2 YFSETQ come from the germline V gene. CDR3 size: 14 residues. CDR3 nucleotides: TGCGCCAGCAGCTTGGGTACCCAGGGCAATGAGCAGTTCTTC. Its translation: CASSLGTQGNEQFF.

The chain has TRBV6-8 and TRBJ1-1, with D uncertain. The CDR3 has 12 residues. Germline V lookup: CDR1 MNHGY, CDR2 SAAAGT. V was trimmed by 7 bases and J by 6 bases, leaving 12 bases between them. The CDR3 region is CASNKTSPEAFF. The DNA for the CDR3 is TGTGCCAGCAACAAGACGAGCCCTGAAGCTTTCTTT.

Concerning this clone: One end of the junction fails to match germline, which may point to a read error. This CDR3 reads CASRQGSAYEQYF. The CDR3 DNA reads TGTGCCAGCAGGCAGGGATCCGCCTACGAGCAGTACTTC. This chain uses TRBV5-1 with TRBJ2-7; weak D call: TRBD1 (5 bases). Germline CDR1 reads SGHRS; CDR2 reads YFSETQ. The CDR3 loop spans 13 amino acids.

The gene calls are TRBV2 and TRBJ2-1, with 8 bases aligning to TRBD2. CDR3 size: 15 residues. Trimming at V came to 2 bases and at J to 4 bases, leaving 4 bases not matched to a gene. Germline V gene lookup returns CDR1 SNHLY and CDR2 FYNNEI. The CDR3: CASSEPPSGYNEQFF. In DNA, the CDR3 is TGTGCCAGCAGTGAACCGCCTAGCGGGTACAATGAGCAGTTCTTC. The whole variable domain, remainder taken from reference TRBV2 and TRBJ2-1, is EPEVTQTPSHQVTQMGQEVILRCVPISNHLYFYWYRQILGQKVEFLVSFYNNEISEKSEIFDDQFSVERPDGSNFTLKIRSTKLEDSAMYFCASSEPPSGYNEQFFGPGTRLTVL.

J is TRBJ1-1 and V is TRBV10-1; TRBD1 aligns across 7 bases. Per the germline V gene, CDR1 is WNHNN and CDR2 is SYGVQD (reference sequence). The CDR3 runs to 15 residues. Losses at the gene ends were 4 bases for V and 3 bases for J; bases not matched to a gene: 8. CDR3 coding DNA: TGCGCCAGCAGTGGTTTGGGACAGCCGGACACTGAAGCTTTCTTT. As protein: CASSGLGQPDTEAFF.

The chain has TRBV28 and TRBJ1-2, with TRBD1 matching over 7 bases. J lost 5 bases, V lost 5 bases, and 5 bases had no gene match. The CDR3 is 13 residues long. The V gene's germline CDR1 is MDHEN and CDR2 SYDVKM. CDR3 in amino acids: CASSRTGIYGYTF. CDR3 coding DNA: TGTGCCAGCAGTCGGACAGGAATTTATGGCTACACCTTC.

The chain employs TRBV6-5 and TRBJ2-3, with D perhaps TRBD1 (6 bases). Germline CDR1 reads MNHEY; CDR2 reads SVGAGI. The CDR3 runs to 14 residues. The germline V and J ends were trimmed by 2 bases and 6 bases, with 12 bases remaining between them. CDR3 nucleotides: TGTGCCAGCAGTTACGCACAGGGTAGGGATACGCAGTATTTT. It translates to CASSYAQGRDTQYF.

J is TRBJ1-2 and V is TRBV18; possibly TRBD1 for D (5 bases). The V gene's germline CDR1 is KGHSH and CDR2 LQKENI. V lost 1 base and J 6 bases, leaving 12 bases between the germline ends. CDR3 length equals 14 residues. This CDR3 is CASSPLGGLHGYTF. The CDR3 DNA reads as TGTGCCAGCTCACCACTGGGGGGGTTGCATGGCTACACCTTC.

The rearrangement joins TRBV6-1 to TRBJ1-4; D call uncertain. The CDR3 sequence is 15 residues long. Germline loops: CDR1 MNHNS, CDR2 SASEGT. V gave up 2 bases and J gave up 1 base, with 8 bases separating them. CDR3 in DNA: TGTGCCAGCAGTGAACCTAAGGGAACTAATGAAAAACTGTTTTTT. It encodes CASSEPKGTNEKLFF.

This chain uses TRBV7-9 with TRBJ2-7, with 9 bases aligning to TRBD1. Germline trimming cut 8 bases from V and 6 bases from J; bases unmatched to any gene: 5. The CDR3 loop spans 12 amino acids. Germline assignment: CDR1 SEHNR and CDR2 FQNEAQ (reference sequence). CDR3 sequence (DNA): TGTGCCAGCCGGGACAGGGCTACCGAGCAGTACTTC. Amino acid sequence: CASRDRATEQYF.

The V and J genes are TRBV13 and TRBJ2-7; D is ambiguous. CDR1 and CDR2 (germline): PRHDT, FYEKMQ (reference sequence). The CDR3 length is 13 residues. V was shortened by 4 bases and J by 0 bases, with 7 bases between the two germline ends. The CDR3 DNA is TGTGCCAGCAGCTCCCCTTACTCCTACGAGCAGTACTTC. Translating it yields CASSSPYSYEQYF.